This T cell receptor beta chain emerged from a study of shared clonotypes between healthy human individuals. Sequenced by immunoSEQ multiplex PCR; TCRdb stores in-frame clones only, minus some. This repertoire shows about 2.4 million clones, 90% to 95% found once; its top ten account for 0.35% to 0.45%. This CDR3 contains 15 residues. Trimming cost V 8 bases and J 2 bases, with 16 bases left between them. Germline V lookup: CDR1 MDHEN, CDR2 SYDVKM. The genes are TRBV28 and TRBJ1-5; no firm D call. Sequencing used naive CD4+ T cells from PBMCs. Specified subset: CD45RA+ positively selected. The TCR was taken from a man between 18 and 29 years old in good health. Some clones in this sample may be carry-over from other donors' samples. The CDR3 DNA follows: TGTGCCAGCGGTCCCATCCTCGGCGGCAATCAGCCCCAGCATTTT. Its protein is CASGPILGGNQPQHF.